A single sample is the source of the 2 T cell receptor beta chains below, sequenced in a study of patients and donors after allogeneic stem cell transplantation. TCRdb re-analysed the RT-PCR reads in MiXCR, keeping a single row per CDR3 protein. This table has hundreds of thousands of distinct CDR3 sequences, roughly 16% appearing once. Sequenced material: blood, either unsorted or a sorted T cell fraction (not recorded which). Every receptor here comes from a human donor who was either an allogeneic HSCT recipient or a stem cell or donor lymphocyte infusion donor (not recorded which). It is not recorded whose cells these are; they may come from a transplant donor.

This clonotype was observed a handful of times. CDR3 coding DNA: TGCAGTGCTAGAGATTGGTACGAGCAGTACTTC. Its translation is CSARDWYEQYF. This chain joins TRBV20-1 and TRBJ2-7; D gene unclear. The CDR3 is 11 amino acids. Germline-derived CDR1 and CDR2 are DFQATT and SNEGSKA (reference sequence). Trimming took 0 bases from V and 4 from J, leaving 4 bases between them.

This clonotype was recorded a few times. This chain connects TRBV9 to TRBJ2-7; 11 nucleotides align to TRBD1. CDR1 is SGDLS and CDR2 is YYNGEE in the germline V gene. V gave up 10 bases and J gave up 1 base; unmatched junction bases: 4. This CDR3 is 13 amino acids long. The CDR3 region has the DNA TGTGCCTCCGGGACAGGGGGTTCCTACGAGCAGTACTTC. Translated, it gives CASGTGGSYEQYF.